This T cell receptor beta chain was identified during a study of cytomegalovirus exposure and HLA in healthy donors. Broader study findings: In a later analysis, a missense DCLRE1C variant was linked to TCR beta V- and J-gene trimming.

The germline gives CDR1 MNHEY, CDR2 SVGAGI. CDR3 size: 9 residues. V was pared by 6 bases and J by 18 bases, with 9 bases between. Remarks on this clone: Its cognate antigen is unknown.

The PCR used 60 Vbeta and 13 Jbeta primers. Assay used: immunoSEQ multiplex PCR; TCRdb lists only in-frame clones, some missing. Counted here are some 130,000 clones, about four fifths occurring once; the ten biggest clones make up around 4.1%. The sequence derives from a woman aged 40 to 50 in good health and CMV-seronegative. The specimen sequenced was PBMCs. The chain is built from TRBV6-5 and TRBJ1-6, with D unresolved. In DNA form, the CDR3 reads TGTGCCAGCAGACTAACCGGCCACTTT. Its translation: CASRLTGHF.